The following is a TCR beta chain sequence with its context. The data derive from a study of shared clonotypes between healthy human individuals. Across the study: Samples came from two female and three male donors aged 18 to 49.

TCRdb's copy holds only in-frame clones and misses some; the assay was immunoSEQ multiplex PCR. This sample has 1,500,000 or so clones, with approximately 98.5% found just once. The CDR3 is made up of 13 amino acids. V lost 8 bases to trimming and J lost 4 bases, with 15 bases between them. Per germline, CDR1 MNHNY and CDR2 SVGAGI (reference sequence). V is TRBV6-6 and J is TRBJ2-7, with D perhaps matching TRBD1 (7 bases). The sequenced sample consisted of naive CD4+ T cells sorted from blood. Stated subset: CD45RA+ positively selected. This clonotype was obtained from a man aged 25-45 years in good health. In DNA form, the CDR3 reads TGTGCCAGCGGCCCAGGGGGGAGGTACGAGCAGTACTTC. It translates to CASGPGGRYEQYF.